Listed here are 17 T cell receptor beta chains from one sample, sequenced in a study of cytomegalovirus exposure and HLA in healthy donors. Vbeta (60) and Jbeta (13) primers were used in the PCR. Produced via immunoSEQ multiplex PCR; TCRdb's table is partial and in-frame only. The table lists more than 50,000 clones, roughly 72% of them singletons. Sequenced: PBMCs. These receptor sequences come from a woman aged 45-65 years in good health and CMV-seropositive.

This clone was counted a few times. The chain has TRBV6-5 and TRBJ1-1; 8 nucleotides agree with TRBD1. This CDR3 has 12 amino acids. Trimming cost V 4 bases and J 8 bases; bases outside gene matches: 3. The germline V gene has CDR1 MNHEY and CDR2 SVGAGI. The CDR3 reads CASSFTGGEAFF. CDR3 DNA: TGTGCCAGCAGTTTTACAGGGGGGGAAGCTTTCTTT.

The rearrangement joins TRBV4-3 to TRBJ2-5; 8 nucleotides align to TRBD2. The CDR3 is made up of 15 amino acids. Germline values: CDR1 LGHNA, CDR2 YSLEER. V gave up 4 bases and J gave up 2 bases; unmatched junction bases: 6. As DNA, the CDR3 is TGCGCCAGCAGCCCTACTAGCGGATTACAAGAGACCCAGTACTTC. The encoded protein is CASSPTSGLQETQYF.

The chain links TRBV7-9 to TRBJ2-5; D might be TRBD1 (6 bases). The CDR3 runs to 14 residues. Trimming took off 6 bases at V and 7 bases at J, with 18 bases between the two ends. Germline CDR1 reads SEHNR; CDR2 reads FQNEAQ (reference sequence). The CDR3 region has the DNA TGTGCCAGCAGATCACAGGGTTCCCAGGTGACCCAGTACTTC. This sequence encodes CASRSQGSQVTQYF.

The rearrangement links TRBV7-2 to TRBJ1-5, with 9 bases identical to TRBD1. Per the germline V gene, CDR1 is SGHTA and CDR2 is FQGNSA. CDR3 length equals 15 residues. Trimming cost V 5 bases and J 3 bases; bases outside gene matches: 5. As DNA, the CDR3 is TGTGCCAGCAGCCCTAGGACAGGGGCCAATCAGCCCCAGCATTTT. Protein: CASSPRTGANQPQHF.

CDR3 loop: CAARLGGMSTDTQYF. The DNA of the CDR3 is TGTGCCGCTAGGCTAGGCGGGATGAGCACAGATACGCAGTATTTT. The chain carries TRBV6-5 and TRBJ2-3, with D tentatively TRBD2 (6 bases). V was shortened by 11 bases and J by 0 bases, with 18 bases between the two germline ends. The CDR3 is 15 amino acids. Germline CDR1 reads MNHEY; CDR2 reads SVGAGI.

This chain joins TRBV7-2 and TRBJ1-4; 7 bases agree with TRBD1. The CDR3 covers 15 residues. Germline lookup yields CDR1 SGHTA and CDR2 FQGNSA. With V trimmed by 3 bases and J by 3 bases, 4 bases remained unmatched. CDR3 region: CASSFRTGSNEKLFF. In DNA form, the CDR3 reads TGTGCCAGCAGCTTCCGGACAGGCTCTAATGAAAAACTGTTTTTT. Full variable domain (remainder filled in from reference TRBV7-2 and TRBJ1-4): GAGVSQSPSNKVTEKGKDVELRCDPISGHTALYWYRQSLGQGLEFLIYFQGNSAPDKSGLPSDRFSAERTGGSVSTLTIQRTQQEDSAVYLCASSFRTGSNEKLFFGSGTQLSVL.

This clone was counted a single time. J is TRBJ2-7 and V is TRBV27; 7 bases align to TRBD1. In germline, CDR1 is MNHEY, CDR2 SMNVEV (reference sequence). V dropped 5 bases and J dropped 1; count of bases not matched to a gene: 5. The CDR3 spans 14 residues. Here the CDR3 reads CASSTADRSYEQYF. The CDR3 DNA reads TGTGCCAGCAGTACCGCGGACAGGTCCTACGAGCAGTACTTC.

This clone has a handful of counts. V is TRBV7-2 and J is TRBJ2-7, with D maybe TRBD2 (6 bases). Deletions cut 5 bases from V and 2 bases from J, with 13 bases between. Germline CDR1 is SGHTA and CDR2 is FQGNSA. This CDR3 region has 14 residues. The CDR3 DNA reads TGTGCCAGCAGCATACCGGGACTTACCTACGAGCAGTACTTC. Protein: CASSIPGLTYEQYF.

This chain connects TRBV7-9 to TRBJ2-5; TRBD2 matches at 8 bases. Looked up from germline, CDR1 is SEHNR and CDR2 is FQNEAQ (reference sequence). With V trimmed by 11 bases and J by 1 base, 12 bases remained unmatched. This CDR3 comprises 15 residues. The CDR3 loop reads CAGRRAGARQETQYF. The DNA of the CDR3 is TGTGCCGGACGACGAGCGGGAGCCCGCCAAGAGACCCAGTACTTC. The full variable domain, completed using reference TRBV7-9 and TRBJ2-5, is DTGVSQNPRHKITKRGQNVTFRCDPISEHNRLYWYRQTLGQGPEFLTYFQNEAQLEKSRLLSDRFSAERPKGSFSTLEIQRTEQGDSAMYLCAGRRAGARQETQYFGPGTRLLVL.

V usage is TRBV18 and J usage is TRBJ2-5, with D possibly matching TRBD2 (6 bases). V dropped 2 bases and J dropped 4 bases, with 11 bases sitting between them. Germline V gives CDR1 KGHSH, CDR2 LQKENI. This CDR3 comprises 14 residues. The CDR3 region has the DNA TGTGCCAGCTCACCAGGGGCGGGGCCAGAGACCCAGTACTTC. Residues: CASSPGAGPETQYF.

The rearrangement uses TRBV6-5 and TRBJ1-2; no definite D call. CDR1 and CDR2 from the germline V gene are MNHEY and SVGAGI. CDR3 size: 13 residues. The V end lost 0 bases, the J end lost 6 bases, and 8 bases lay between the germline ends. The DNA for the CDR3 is TGTGCCAGCAGTTACTCGAGGGTAGATGGCTACACCTTC. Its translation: CASSYSRVDGYTF.

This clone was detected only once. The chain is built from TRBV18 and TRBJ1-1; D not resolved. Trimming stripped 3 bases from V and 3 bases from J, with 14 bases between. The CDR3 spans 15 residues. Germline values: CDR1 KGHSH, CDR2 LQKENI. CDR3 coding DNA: TGTGCCAGCTCACCCCTGGGAGGAGCCGACACTGAAGCTTTCTTT. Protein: CASSPLGGADTEAFF.

The CDR3 sequence is CASIIGQGGGNTIYF. CDR3 sequence (DNA): TGTGCCAGCATCATCGGACAGGGAGGGGGAAACACCATATATTTT. The V and J genes are TRBV7-2 and TRBJ1-3; 8 bases fit TRBD1. The germline V gene has CDR1 SGHTA and CDR2 FQGNSA. V was clipped by 7 bases and J by 4 bases; unmatched bases: 9. The CDR3 has 15 amino acids.

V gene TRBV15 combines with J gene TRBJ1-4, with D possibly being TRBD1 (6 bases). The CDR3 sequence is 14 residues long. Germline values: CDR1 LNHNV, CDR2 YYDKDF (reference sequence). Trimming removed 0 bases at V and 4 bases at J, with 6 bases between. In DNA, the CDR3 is TGTGCCACCAGCAGAGAACAGGGTAATGAAAAACTGTTTTTT. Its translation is CATSREQGNEKLFF.

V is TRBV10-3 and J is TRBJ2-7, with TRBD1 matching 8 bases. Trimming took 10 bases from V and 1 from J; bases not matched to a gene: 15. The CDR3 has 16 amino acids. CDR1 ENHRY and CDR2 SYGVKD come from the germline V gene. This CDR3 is CASQDRELIGSYEQYF. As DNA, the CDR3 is TGTGCCAGCCAGGACAGGGAACTTATAGGTTCCTACGAGCAGTACTTC.

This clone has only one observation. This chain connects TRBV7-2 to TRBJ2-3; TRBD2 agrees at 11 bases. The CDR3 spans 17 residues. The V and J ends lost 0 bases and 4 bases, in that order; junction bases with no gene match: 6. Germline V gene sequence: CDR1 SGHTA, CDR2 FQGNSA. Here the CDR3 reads CASSLATSGIRADTQYF. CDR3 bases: TGTGCCAGCAGCTTAGCGACTAGCGGGATAAGGGCAGATACGCAGTATTTT.

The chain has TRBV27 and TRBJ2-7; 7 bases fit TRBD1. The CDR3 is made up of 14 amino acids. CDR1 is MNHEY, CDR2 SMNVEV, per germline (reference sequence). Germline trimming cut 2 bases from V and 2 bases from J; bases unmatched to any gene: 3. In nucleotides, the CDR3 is TGTGCCAGCAGTTTAAAGGGGGCGGCCTACGAGCAGTACTTC. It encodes CASSLKGAAYEQYF.